This T cell receptor (beta chain) was recovered during a study of T cell responses to AZD1222 COVID-19 vaccine. This table comes from immunoSEQ multiplex PCR, and its TCRdb copy is limited to in-frame clones, with some not included. Among about 130,000 clones, roughly 91% were seen once, and the ten largest hold over 7.5%. About this clone itself: Its antigen is unidentified.

The V end was cut by 4 bases, the J end by 1 base, with 11 bases between. The CDR3 has 14 residues. The germline V gene has CDR1 SGHRS and CDR2 YFSETQ. Study conclusions and caveats: In the spike-specific TCR repertoire, nearly half reportedly target unmutated variant regions. Among vaccine-associated CD4 TCRs, coverage spanned spike, with dominance at 160-218 and 743-854. Just six AZD1222 recipients were seropositive at baseline.

The sequencing used peripheral blood, collected on day 0 of AZD1222 vaccination. The genes are TRBV5-1 and TRBJ1-1, with D hard to call. The sequence derives from an adult in good health. In nucleotides, the CDR3 is TGCGCCAGCAGCCAACGGACCGCGAACACTGAAGCTTTCTTT. Its translation: CASSQRTANTEAFF.